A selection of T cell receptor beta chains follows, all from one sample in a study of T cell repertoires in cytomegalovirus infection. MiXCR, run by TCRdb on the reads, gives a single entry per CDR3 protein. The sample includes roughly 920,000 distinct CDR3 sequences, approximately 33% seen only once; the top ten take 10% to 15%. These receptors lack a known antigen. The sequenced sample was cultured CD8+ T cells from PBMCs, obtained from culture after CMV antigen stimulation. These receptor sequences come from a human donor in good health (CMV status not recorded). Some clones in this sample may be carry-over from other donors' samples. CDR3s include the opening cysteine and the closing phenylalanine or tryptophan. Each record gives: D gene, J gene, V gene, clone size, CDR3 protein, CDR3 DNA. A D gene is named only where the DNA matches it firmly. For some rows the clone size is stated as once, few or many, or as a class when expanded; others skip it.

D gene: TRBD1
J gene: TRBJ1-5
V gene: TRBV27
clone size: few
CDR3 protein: CASRKILQGGGQPQHF
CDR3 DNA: TGTGCCAGCAGAAAAATACTCCAGGGAGGGGGCCAGCCCCAGCATTTT

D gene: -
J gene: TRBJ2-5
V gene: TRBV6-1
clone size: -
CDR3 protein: CASRRYFETQYF
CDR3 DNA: TGTGCCAGCCGTCGGTATTTCGAGACCCAGTACTTC

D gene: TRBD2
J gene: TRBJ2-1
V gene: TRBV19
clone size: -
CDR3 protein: CASSIGPVAGGSYNEQFF
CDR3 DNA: TGTGCCAGTAGTATAGGCCCGGTAGCGGGGGGGTCCTACAATGAGCAGTTCTTC

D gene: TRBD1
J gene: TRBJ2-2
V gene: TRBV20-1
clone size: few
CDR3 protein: CSAPDRGGELFF
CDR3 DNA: TGCAGTGCTCCTGACAGGGGAGGGGAGCTGTTTTTT

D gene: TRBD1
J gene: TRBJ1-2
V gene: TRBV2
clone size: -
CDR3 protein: CASPTGQIYGYTF
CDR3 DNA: TGTGCCAGCCCCACGGGACAGATCTATGGCTACACCTTC

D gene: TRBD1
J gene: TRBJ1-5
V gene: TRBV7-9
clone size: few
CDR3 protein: CASSSKTGGRNQPQHF
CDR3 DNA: TGTGCCAGCAGCAGCAAGACAGGGGGTCGCAATCAGCCCCAGCATTTT

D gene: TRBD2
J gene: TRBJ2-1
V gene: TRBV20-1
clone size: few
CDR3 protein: CSAGGTSGGWSYNEQFF
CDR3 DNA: TGCAGTGCAGGGGGGACTAGCGGGGGTTGGTCCTACAATGAGCAGTTCTTC

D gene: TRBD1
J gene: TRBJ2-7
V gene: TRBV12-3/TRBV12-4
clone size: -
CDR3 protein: CASTSGTAPYEQYF
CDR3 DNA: TGTGCCAGCACCTCAGGGACAGCCCCCTACGAGCAGTACTTC

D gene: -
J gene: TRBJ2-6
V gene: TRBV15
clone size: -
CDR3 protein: CATIPGGQGAAGANVLTF
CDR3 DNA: TGTGCCACCATCCCGGGGGGGCAGGGGGCGGCTGGGGCCAACGTCCTGACTTTC

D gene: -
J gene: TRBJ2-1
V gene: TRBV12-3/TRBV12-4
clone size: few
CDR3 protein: CASSSPGRLIVNEQFF
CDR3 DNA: TGTGCCAGCAGTTCTCCAGGGAGGTTGATCGTTAATGAGCAGTTCTTC

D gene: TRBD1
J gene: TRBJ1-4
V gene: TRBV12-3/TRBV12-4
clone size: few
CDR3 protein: CASQEPGGEKLFF
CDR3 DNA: TGTGCCAGCCAGGAGCCAGGGGGTGAAAAACTGTTTTTT

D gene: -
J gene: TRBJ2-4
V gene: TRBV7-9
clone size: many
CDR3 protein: CASTYPEGRAKNIQYF
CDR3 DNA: TGTGCCAGCACCTATCCTGAAGGCCGAGCCAAAAACATTCAGTACTTC

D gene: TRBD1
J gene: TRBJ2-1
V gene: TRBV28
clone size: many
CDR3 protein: CASSFPGQGGNEQFF
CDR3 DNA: TGTGCCAGCAGTTTCCCCGGACAGGGAGGTAATGAGCAGTTCTTC

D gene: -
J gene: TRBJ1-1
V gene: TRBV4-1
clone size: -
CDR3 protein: CASSQVGQGKVTEAFF
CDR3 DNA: TGCGCCAGCAGCCAAGTGGGGCAGGGGAAGGTCACTGAAGCTTTCTTT

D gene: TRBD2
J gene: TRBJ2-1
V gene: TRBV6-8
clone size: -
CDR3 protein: CASSHIPGLAGTQFF
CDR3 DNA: TGTGCCAGCAGTCATATACCGGGACTAGCGGGAACCCAGTTCTTC

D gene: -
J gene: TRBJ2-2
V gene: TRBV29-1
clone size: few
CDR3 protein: CSVDLVGTENTGELFF
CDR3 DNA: TGCAGCGTTGATTTAGTTGGGACCGAGAACACCGGGGAGCTGTTTTTT

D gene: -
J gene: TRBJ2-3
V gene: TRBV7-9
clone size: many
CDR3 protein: CASSLIITPTDTQYF
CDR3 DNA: TGTGCCAGCAGCCTTATTATCACCCCAACAGATACGCAGTATTTT

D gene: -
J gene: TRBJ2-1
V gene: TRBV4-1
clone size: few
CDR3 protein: CASSPSGEEQFF
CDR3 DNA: TGCGCCAGCAGCCCCTCTGGGGAGGAGCAGTTCTTC

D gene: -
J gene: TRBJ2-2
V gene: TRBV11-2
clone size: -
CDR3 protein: CASRPDGRELFF
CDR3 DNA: TGTGCCAGCAGACCCGATGGGAGGGAGCTGTTTTTT

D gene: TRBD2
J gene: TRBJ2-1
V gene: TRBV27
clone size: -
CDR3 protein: CASKLTGTSYNEQFF
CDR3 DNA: TGTGCCAGCAAACTCACCGGGACTAGCTACAATGAGCAGTTCTTC

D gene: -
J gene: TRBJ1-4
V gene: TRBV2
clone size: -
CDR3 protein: CASSEDRTNEKLFF
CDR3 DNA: TGTGCCAGCAGTGAAGATCGAACTAATGAAAAACTGTTTTTT

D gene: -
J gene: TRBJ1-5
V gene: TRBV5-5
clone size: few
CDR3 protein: CASSLVGRGDQPQHF
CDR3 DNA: TGTGCCAGCAGCTTGGTAGGACGGGGGGATCAGCCCCAGCATTTT

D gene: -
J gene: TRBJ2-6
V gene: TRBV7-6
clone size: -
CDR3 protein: CASSVPSSGANVLTF
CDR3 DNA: TGTGCCAGCAGCGTACCGAGCTCTGGGGCCAACGTCCTGACTTTC

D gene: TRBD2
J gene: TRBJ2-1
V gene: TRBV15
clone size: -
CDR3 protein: CATSRDILAGVNEQFF
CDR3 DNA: TGTGCCACCAGCAGAGATATACTAGCGGGGGTCAATGAGCAGTTCTTC

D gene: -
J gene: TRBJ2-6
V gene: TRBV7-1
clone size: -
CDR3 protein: CAIFGTGANVLTF
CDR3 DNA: TGTGCCATCTTTGGCACTGGGGCCAACGTCCTGACTTTC

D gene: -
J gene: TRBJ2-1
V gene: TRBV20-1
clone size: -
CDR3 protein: CSASNQGKGVYNEQFF
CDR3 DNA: TGCAGTGCTAGTAACCAGGGGAAGGGGGTTTACAATGAGCAGTTCTTC

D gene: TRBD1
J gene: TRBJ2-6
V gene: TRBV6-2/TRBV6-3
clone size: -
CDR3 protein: CASQRGPGANVLTF
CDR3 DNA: TGTGCCAGCCAGAGGGGGCCTGGGGCCAACGTCCTGACTTTC

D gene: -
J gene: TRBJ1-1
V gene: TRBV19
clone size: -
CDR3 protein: CASSRGWGVDTEAFF
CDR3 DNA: TGTGCCAGTAGTAGGGGTTGGGGAGTCGACACTGAAGCTTTCTTT

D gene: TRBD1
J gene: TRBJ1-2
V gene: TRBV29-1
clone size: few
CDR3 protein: CSVEEGRDRPILYYGYTF
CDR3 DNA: TGCAGCGTTGAAGAAGGCAGGGACAGGCCCATTCTCTACTATGGCTACACCTTC

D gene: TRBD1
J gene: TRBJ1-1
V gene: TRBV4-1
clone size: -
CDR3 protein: CASSQEALGQGPEAFF
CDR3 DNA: TGCGCCAGCAGCCAAGAGGCACTTGGACAGGGGCCTGAAGCTTTCTTT

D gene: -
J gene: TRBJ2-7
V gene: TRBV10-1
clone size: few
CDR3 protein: CASEGGWYEQYF
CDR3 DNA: TGCGCCAGCGAGGGGGGGTGGTACGAGCAGTACTTC

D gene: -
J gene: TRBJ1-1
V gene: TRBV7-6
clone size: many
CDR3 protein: CASSLATSYGYTEAFF
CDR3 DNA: TGTGCCAGCAGCTTAGCGACGTCCTATGGGTACACTGAAGCTTTCTTT

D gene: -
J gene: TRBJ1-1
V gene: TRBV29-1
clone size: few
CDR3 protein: CSVPTTNTEAFF
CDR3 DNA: TGCAGCGTGCCTACAACGAACACTGAAGCTTTCTTT

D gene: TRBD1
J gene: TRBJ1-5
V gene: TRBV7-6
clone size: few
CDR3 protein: CASSRTQGAAQPQHF
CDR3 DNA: TGTGCCAGCAGCCGAACGCAGGGGGCTGCTCAGCCCCAGCATTTT

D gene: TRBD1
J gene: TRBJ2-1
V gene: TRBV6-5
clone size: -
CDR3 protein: CASSETQGASEQFF
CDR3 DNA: TGTGCCAGCAGTGAAACCCAGGGGGCTAGTGAGCAGTTCTTC

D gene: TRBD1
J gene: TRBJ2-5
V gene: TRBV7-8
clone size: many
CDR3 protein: CASSPIGQVGETQYF
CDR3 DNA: TGTGCCAGCAGCCCCATAGGACAGGTTGGAGAGACCCAGTACTTC

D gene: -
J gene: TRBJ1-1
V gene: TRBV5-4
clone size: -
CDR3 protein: CASSPAGIGGTEAFF
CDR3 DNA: TGTGCCAGCAGCCCGGCGGGTATAGGGGGCACTGAAGCTTTCTTT

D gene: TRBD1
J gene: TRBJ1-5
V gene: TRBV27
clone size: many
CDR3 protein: CASRPGGSGNQPQHF
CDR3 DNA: TGTGCCAGCAGGCCAGGGGGCTCGGGCAATCAGCCCCAGCATTTT

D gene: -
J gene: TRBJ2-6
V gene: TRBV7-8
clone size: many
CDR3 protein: CASSLTRSKINVLTF
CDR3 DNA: TGTGCCAGCAGCTTGACCCGATCTAAGATTAACGTCCTGACTTTC

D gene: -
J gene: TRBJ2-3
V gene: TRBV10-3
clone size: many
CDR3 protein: CAIEGQSTDTQYF
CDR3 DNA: TGTGCCATCGAAGGACAGAGCACAGATACGCAGTATTTT

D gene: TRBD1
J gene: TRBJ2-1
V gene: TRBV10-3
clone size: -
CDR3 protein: CAIRVGTALYNEQFF
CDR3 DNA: TGTGCCATCAGGGTGGGGACAGCCCTGTACAATGAGCAGTTCTTC

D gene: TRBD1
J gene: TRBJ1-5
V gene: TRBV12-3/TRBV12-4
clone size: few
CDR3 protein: CASTQGQGNNQPQHF
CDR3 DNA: TGTGCCAGCACCCAGGGACAGGGGAACAATCAGCCCCAGCATTTT

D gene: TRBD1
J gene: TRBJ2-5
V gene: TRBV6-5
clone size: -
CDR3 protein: CASSRTGWGETQYF
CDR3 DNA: TGTGCCAGCAGTAGGACAGGGTGGGGGGAGACCCAGTACTTC

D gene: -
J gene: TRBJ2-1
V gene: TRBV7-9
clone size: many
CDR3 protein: CASSLGGQYNEQFF
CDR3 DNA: TGTGCCAGCAGCTTAGGAGGACAGTACAATGAGCAGTTCTTC